Here is one T cell receptor (beta chain) with its context. Clones were read by immunoSEQ multiplex PCR, and TCRdb kept only the in-frame ones, dropping some. The table shows approximately 170,000 clones, with 80% to 90% occurring only once. These data originate in a study of blood T cell repertoires in COVID-19. The overall study: PBMCs, B-cell-depleted T cells, or T cells provided the cDNA or gDNA that made up the material.

The specimen sequenced was peripheral blood. The clonotype was recovered from a man aged 40-49 years who had recovered from COVID-19.

The CDR3 DNA is TGTGCCAGCCTTGGGTCTAGCGGGAGGGGAGAGACCCAGTACTTC. Protein product: CASLGSSGRGETQYF. The V and J genes are TRBV6-6 and TRBJ2-5; 12 bases match TRBD2. Looked up from germline, CDR1 is MNHNY and CDR2 is SVGAGI (reference sequence). The J segment lost 4 bases and the V segment lost 8 bases, leaving 8 bases of the junction unmatched. This CDR3 spans 15 amino acids.